The TCR beta chain described here comes from a study of T-cell memory formation after mild COVID-19. This clonotype was detected only a few times. The V and J ends lost 2 bases and 11 bases respectively, with 12 bases between them. CDR3 length: 12 amino acids. Using constant-segment primers, 5'RACE produced TCR alpha and TCR beta cDNA libraries carrying sample barcodes and UMIs. TCRdb re-called the 5' RACE reads with MiXCR, one entry per CDR3 protein. The profile covers approximately 250,000 distinct CDR3 sequences, with roughly a sixth appearing a single time and roughly 21% taken by the ten largest.

Input material: PBMCs or a T cell subset sorted from them (not recorded which). V and J are TRBV12-3 or TRBV12-4 and TRBJ1-1; D unresolved. The TCR comes from a young man who had mild COVID-19 (a few samples of this study predate the infection). Cell type and time point are not known. CDR3 DNA: TGTGCCAGCAGTTTAATGTGGAGTGACGCTTTCTTT. Protein sequence: CASSLMWSDAFF.